This T cell receptor (beta chain) was profiled in a study of T cells in Graves' hyperthyroidism and ophthalmopathy (dated by TCRdb to 2018 to 2020). With regard to the full study: Peripheral blood was collected at initial diagnosis, before any treatment. To identify distinguishing TCR V-J signatures, a discovery cohort of 90 to 100 patients was used, comprising 40 to 45 with Graves' ophthalmopathy and around 57 with stable Graves' hyperthyroidism. Whether ophthalmopathy could be predicted prospectively was tested in an independent validation cohort made up of approximately 19 hyperthyroidism patients plus 17 patients who later progressed to ophthalmopathy. The 75 to 100 discovery patients were randomly split 7:3 into training and test sets. Thyroid tissue and blood T-cell repertoires from six Graves' hyperthyroidism patients were also compared in the study. TCR Vbeta CDR3 sequencing of approximately 140 peripheral blood samples (43 ophthalmopathy, 75 or so hyperthyroidism and roughly 17 progressor patients) is reported in the paper. Once sampling was done, hyperthyroidism patients were given methimazole at a starting dose of 30 mg daily, whereas ophthalmopathy patients were given high-dose intravenous methylprednisolone.

Stable Graves' hyperthyroidism was defined as no progression to ophthalmopathy during 18 months of follow-up. The hyperthyroidism patients were between 18 and 65 years old and newly diagnosed, with a disease duration of less than 2 months. The study excluded patients with uncontrolled infections, other autoimmune diseases, pregnancy or lactation. Diagnoses relied on clinical symptoms, serum thyroxine and TRAb, thyroid ultrasound and orbital computed tomography. Ficoll-Paque density gradient centrifugation was used to isolate PBMCs from around 10 ml of fresh peripheral blood. Total RNA was extracted using Trizol reagent, and RNA quality was assessed on an Agilent 2100 Bioanalyzer. What the authors observed across the whole study: Sample size was not statistically predetermined, and blinding of investigators to group allocation was not performed. A 13 V-J signature model separated ophthalmopathy from stable hyperthyroidism, with 87.88% sensitivity and just under 84% specificity in cross-validation and 80%/75% in testing. In validation, the model predicted progression to ophthalmopathy with 55% to 71% sensitivity and less than 80% specificity, a median of approximately 6.7 months before onset. Most expanded thyroid clonotypes (frequency above 0.001) were also detected in blood, a finding suggesting that blood repertoires may reflect thyroid immune responses.

In its sample, this clonotype was seen many times. Its antigen is currently not known. Base-call qualities are not available, and no considerably larger clone is one nucleotide away. The TCR beta CDR3 regions were amplified from the RNA transcripts. For the first round of RT-PCR on the TCR CDR3, the HTBI primer set was used together with the Qiagen OneStep RT-PCR kit. The libraries were constructed in a second round of multiplex PCR and then size-selected and purified. Libraries were sequenced paired-end with 100 bp reads on an Illumina HiSeq2000. On the study's bioinformatics: SOAPnuke was used to process the raw data, throwing out any read that contained adapters or uncalled bases, had a mean Phred below 15, or lacked an exact constant-primer or identifier match. High-quality paired reads were merged using COPE v1.2.5, and each unique nucleotide sequence was defined as a clonotype. Clonotypes were aligned to IMGT TRBV, TRBD and TRBJ reference segments using MiTCR v1.1. The analysis was restricted to V-J combinations with a frequency above 0.0001, which together covered 99.2% of the repertoires. The TCS score was defined as the ratio of F50 (clonal expansion) to E x V (chaos), calculated using BLOSUM62-based TCRdist between CDR3 peptides within each V-J. Welch's t-statistics and random forest reduced some 510 V-J features to roughly 13, which were used in a naive Bayes classifier (R e1071). TCRdb itself trimmed the public reads at Q25 with fastp, ran MiXCR and retained productive beta chains. Here each entry gathers all rows of one CDR3 protein and keeps the most common genes and DNA. These V and J calls are TCRdb output, not the study's own analysis. The sample contains about 400,000 distinct CDR3 sequences, 15% to 18% of them found a single time. Approximately 7.5% of the sample is taken by the ten largest.

Measured from the cysteine to the phenylalanine, the CDR3 is 21 residues long. Only CDR3 DNA remains: 63 bases, in frame from the first base. V is cut back by 0 bases and J by 1 base, with 15 bases in the junction unmatched. For CDR1 and CDR2, the germline V gene (reference sequence) lists SGHAT and FQDESV. Sequenced material: blood. The V gene is TRBV11-1 and the J gene is TRBJ2-3; 11 nucleotides in the junction match TRBD2. This sequence originates from a woman between 18 and 29 years old with Graves' hyperthyroidism. The CDR3 protein sequence reads: CASSLAKASGGPRDGTDTQYF. The nucleotide sequence is TGTGCCAGCAGCTTAGCGAAGGCTAGCGGGGGGCCAAGGGACGGCACAGATACGCAGTATTTT.